This passage covers 28 T cell receptor beta chains from one sample sequenced in a study of blood T cell repertoires in COVID-19 (TCRdb year 2020). The library was obtained by the immunoSEQ multiplex PCR assay. This is the immuneACCESS table as TCRdb keeps it, with only in-frame sequences that have V and J called. A part of the clones is gone; compared with another copy, unresolved V genes explain less than half, and the rest is unexplained. This sample comprises about 190,000 clones, around four fifths of them detected only once. Clones ranked in the top ten supply around 6.1% of the sample. The sample consisted of peripheral blood. Every receptor here comes from a woman in her forties with acute or convalescent COVID-19.

This clone was observed a single time. The V gene is TRBV10-3, the J gene TRBJ2-6; D gene ambiguous. V lost 8 bases, J lost 2 bases, and 10 bases lay in between. The CDR3 loop spans 14 amino acids. Germline CDR1 and CDR2: ENHRY and SYGVKD. CDR3 loop: CAIAAAAGANVLTF. The CDR3 coding sequence is TGTGCCATCGCGGCGGCTGCTGGGGCCAACGTCCTGACTTTC.

This clone appeared a few times. This chain connects TRBV21-1 to TRBJ1-6; the D call of TRBD1 is as the table states it, not checked on the DNA. TRBV21-1 is tagged as a pseudogene. CDR3 length: 20 residues. The CDR3 bases are TGTGCCAGACGACAGACGGAGAGATCGGGACAGCCAACCTATAATTCACCCCTCCACTTT. It specifies CARRQTERSGQPTYNSPLHF.

The chain combines TRBV7-2 with TRBJ2-7; 7 bases are shared with TRBD2. The CDR3 spans 15 residues. Losses at the gene ends were 5 bases for V and 2 bases for J; bases not matched to a gene: 9. Germline V gene data show CDR1 as SGHTA and CDR2 as FQGNSA. DNA for the CDR3: TGTGCCAGCAGCCGCAGCGGGACCGAAACCTACGAGCAGTACTTC. Encoded protein: CASSRSGTETYEQYF.

CDR3 loop: CASSLREQPQHF. The CDR3 bases are TGTGCCAGCAGTTTGCGGGAACAGCCCCAGCATTTT. The chain has TRBV28 and TRBJ1-5; D remains ambiguous. Between the trimmed V and J ends, which lost 3 bases and 7 bases, there was a span of 7 bases. CDR1 and CDR2 (germline): MDHEN, SYDVKM. CDR3 size: 12 residues.

The V gene is TRBV18, the J gene TRBJ1-3, with D uncertain. The CDR3 has 16 amino acids. From germline, CDR1 is KGHSH and CDR2 LQKENI. Trimming took off 1 base at V and 0 bases at J, with 10 bases between the two ends. The DNA of the CDR3 is TGTGCCAGCTCACCACTCAGCGGGAACTCTGGAAACACCATATATTTT. It encodes CASSPLSGNSGNTIYF. Supplemented by reference TRBV18 and TRBJ1-3, the full variable domain reads NAGVMQNPRHLVRRRGQEARLRCSPMKGHSHVYWYRQLPEEGLKFMVYLQKENIIDESGMPKERFSAEFPKEGPSILRIQQVVRGDSAAYFCASSPLSGNSGNTIYFGEGSWLTVV.

J is TRBJ2-1 and V is TRBV11-2, with 7 bases fitting TRBD2. CDR3 size: 14 residues. Trimming removed 1 base from V and 4 bases from J; junction bases left unmatched: 1. Germline assignment: CDR1 SGHAT and CDR2 FQNNGV. CDR3 bases: TGTGCCAGCAGCTTAGCTAGCGGATACAATGAGCAGTTCTTC. It yields the protein CASSLASGYNEQFF.

The chain employs TRBV6-5 and TRBJ2-4, with TRBD2 matching 9 bases. V shed 5 bases, J shed 8 bases, and the junction held 10 bases outside the gene matches. Germline lookup yields CDR1 MNHEY and CDR2 SVGAGI. The CDR3 sequence is 15 residues long. CDR3 bases: TGTGCCAGCAGTACCCCTAGCGGGAAGGGGGACATTCAGTACTTC. This encodes CASSTPSGKGDIQYF.

The rearrangement joins TRBV7-8 to TRBJ1-5; perhaps TRBD1 as D (5 bases). The CDR3 spans 18 residues. Germline values: CDR1 SGHVS, CDR2 FQNEAQ. V was cut by 1 base and J by 5 bases, with 21 bases left in between. CDR3 in DNA: TGTGCCAGCAGCTTAGAAAAGACGATGCGGGGGGTGCATCAGCCCCAGCATTTT. It yields the protein CASSLEKTMRGVHQPQHF.

The chain carries TRBV7-9 and TRBJ2-5; 8 bases agree with TRBD2. The germline gives CDR1 SEHNR, CDR2 FQNEAQ (reference sequence). V gave up 5 bases and J gave up 5 bases; unmatched junction bases: 13. This CDR3 has 16 amino acids. The chain's CDR3 is CASSGSSAGGGETQYF. CDR3 in DNA: TGTGCCAGCAGCGGGAGTAGTGCGGGAGGAGGGGAGACCCAGTACTTC. The whole variable domain, filled in from reference TRBV7-9 and TRBJ2-5, reads DTGVSQNPRHKITKRGQNVTFRCDPISEHNRLYWYRQTLGQGPEFLTYFQNEAQLEKSRLLSDRFSAERPKGSFSTLEIQRTEQGDSAMYLCASSGSSAGGGETQYFGPGTRLLVL.

V is TRBV27 and J is TRBJ2-3, with D unresolved. The CDR3 has 17 residues. Per the germline V gene, CDR1 is MNHEY and CDR2 is SMNVEV (reference sequence). V dropped 0 bases and J dropped 0 bases, with 13 bases sitting between them. CDR3 nucleotides: TGTGCCAGCAGTTTATCTGGCGGTTTCAGTAGCACAGATACGCAGTATTTT. Encoded protein: CASSLSGGFSSTDTQYF.

This clone was detected many times. The chain employs TRBV5-1 and TRBJ2-7; D is uncertain. Germline V gene data show CDR1 as SGHRS and CDR2 as YFSETQ. CDR3 length: 14 amino acids. The V gene lost 2 bases and the J gene lost 3 bases, with 12 bases spanning the gap. CDR3 sequence (DNA): TGCGCCAGCAGCTTACGTTCGCAGATCTACGAGCAGTACTTC. Its translation is CASSLRSQIYEQYF.

J is TRBJ1-3 and V is TRBV7-9, with D maybe TRBD1 (5 bases). Trimming took off 4 bases at V and 3 bases at J, with 19 bases between the two ends. The CDR3 is 17 residues long. The germline V gene encodes CDR1 SEHNR and CDR2 FQNEAQ (reference sequence). The CDR3 DNA is TGTGCCAGCAGCTCCAAATGGTCAGGGATACGTGGAAACACCATATATTTT. This codes for CASSSKWSGIRGNTIYF.

The chain links TRBV6-5 to TRBJ2-2; D is unclear. In germline, CDR1 is MNHEY, CDR2 SVGAGI. CDR3 length equals 13 residues. V was cut by 6 bases and J by 4 bases, with 9 bases left in between. This chain's CDR3 is CASRHNPTGELFF. The CDR3 nucleotides are TGTGCCAGCAGGCACAACCCCACCGGGGAGCTGTTTTTT.

This clone was detected once. The V call is TRBV4-2, the J call TRBJ1-1; no definite D call. This CDR3 region has 13 residues. V lost 3 bases and J 2 bases, leaving 7 bases between the germline ends. CDR1 is LGHNA and CDR2 is YNFKEQ in the germline V gene. The CDR3 DNA reads TGTGCCAGCAGCCAGGGCCCTAACACTGAAGCTTTCTTT. Protein product: CASSQGPNTEAFF.

The genes are TRBV28 and TRBJ2-1; 8 positions agree with TRBD2. CDR3 length: 14 residues. Germline V gene data show CDR1 as MDHEN and CDR2 as SYDVKM. V lost 3 bases, J lost 9 bases, and 7 bases stayed unmatched. CDR3 protein: CASSFGRAWLEQFF. As DNA, the CDR3 is TGTGCCAGCAGTTTCGGGAGGGCCTGGCTTGAGCAGTTCTTC.

CDR3 sequence reads: CASSYWTSGGVQYF. DNA of the CDR3: TGTGCCAGCAGCTACTGGACTAGCGGAGGAGTCCAGTACTTC. The chain combines TRBV9 with TRBJ2-5; 10 bases align to TRBD2. There are 14 residues in the CDR3. Germline CDR1 reads SGDLS; CDR2 reads YYNGEE. The junction had 10 bases not matched to a gene; V was cut back by 4 bases and J by 10 bases. Full variable domain (missing parts from reference TRBV9 and TRBJ2-5): DSGVTQTPKHLITATGQRVTLRCSPRSGDLSVYWYQQSLDQGLQFLIQYYNGEERAKGNILERFSAQQFPDLHSELNLSSLELGDSALYFCASSYWTSGGVQYFGPGTRLLVL.

This clone has a single count. The rearrangement links TRBV7-6 to TRBJ2-3; TRBD2 matches at 9 bases. V lost 4 bases, J lost 6 bases, and 11 bases stayed unmatched. This CDR3 contains 16 residues. Germline V lookup: CDR1 SGHVS, CDR2 FNYEAQ. The DNA of the CDR3 is TGTGCCAGCAGCTCATTCTTAGCGGGAGAGGGTGATACGCAGTATTTT. Amino acid sequence: CASSSFLAGEGDTQYF.

This clone was counted a single time. CDR3 residues: CASSLWDRAPQETQYF. CDR3 nucleotide sequence: TGTGCCAGCAGCTTATGGGACAGGGCTCCCCAAGAGACCCAGTACTTC. This chain uses TRBV7-3 with TRBJ2-5; 9 bases align to TRBD1. Germline V gene sequence: CDR1 SGHTA, CDR2 FQGTGA. The CDR3 contains 16 residues. J lost 1 base, V lost 2 bases, and 5 bases had no gene match.

The chain is built from TRBV25-1 and TRBJ2-7, with a possible D match to TRBD2 (5 bases). Germline CDR1 MGHDK, CDR2 SYGVNS. V shed 4 bases and J shed 5 bases, with 12 bases lying between them. The CDR3 totals 13 residues. CDR3 nucleotide sequence: TGTGCCAGCAGTGTAGAGTTGAGGGACGAGCAGTACTTC. Its translation: CASSVELRDEQYF.

The gene calls are TRBV6-4 and TRBJ2-7, with D possibly being TRBD2 (6 bases). The CDR3 consists of 15 residues. Trimming removed 6 bases from V and 3 bases from J, with 18 bases in between. Germline CDR1 reads MRHNA; CDR2 reads SNTAGT. The CDR3 bases are TGTGCCAGCAGGAGCCCGGGAGTAGAGTTCTACGAGCAGTACTTC. It is translated as CASRSPGVEFYEQYF.

The CDR3 region has the DNA TGTGCCAGTATCGAGGGGGTTGGAAACACCATATATTTT. It codes for CASIEGVGNTIYF. The chain has TRBV6-5 and TRBJ1-3; possible D gene TRBD1, 6 bases. Per the germline V gene, CDR1 is MNHEY and CDR2 is SVGAGI. This CDR3 region has 13 residues. Trimming removed 9 bases at V and 3 bases at J, with 12 bases between.

The genes are TRBV19 and TRBJ1-5; TRBD1 might be the D (6 bases). V was trimmed by 3 bases and J by 5 bases, leaving 11 bases between them. This CDR3 is 14 amino acids long. From germline, CDR1 is LNHDA and CDR2 SQIVND (reference sequence). This CDR3 reads CASSIGTRDQPQHF. The CDR3 nucleotides are TGTGCCAGTAGTATCGGGACAAGGGATCAGCCCCAGCATTTT.

This clone was picked up one time. V and J are TRBV7-9 and TRBJ2-2; TRBD2 agrees at 8 bases. CDR1 SEHNR and CDR2 FQNEAQ come from the germline V gene (reference sequence). CDR3 size: 15 residues. V lost 1 base to trimming and J lost 8 bases; unmatched junction nucleotides: 6. CDR3 sequence (DNA): TGTGCCAGCAGCTTAGAGACGGGAGGGCCTGGGGAGCTGTTTTTT. Translation: CASSLETGGPGELFF. The full variable domain, with the rest looked up from reference TRBV7-9 and TRBJ2-2, is DTGVSQNPRHKITKRGQNVTFRCDPISEHNRLYWYRQTLGQGPEFLTYFQNEAQLEKSRLLSDRFSAERPKGSFSTLEIQRTEQGDSAMYLCASSLETGGPGELFFGEGSRLTVL.

The J gene is TRBJ2-1, the V gene TRBV12-5, with D possibly matching TRBD2 (5 bases). Deletions cut 7 bases from V and 6 bases from J, with 16 bases between. This CDR3 is built from 14 residues. CDR1 and CDR2 (germline): LGHNT, FRNRAP. For the CDR3, the DNA is TGTGCTAGTGCCCGTCCCGGGGTTGGCAATGAGCAGTTCTTC. It specifies CASARPGVGNEQFF.

The chain couples TRBV12-3 or TRBV12-4 to TRBJ1-3; TRBD1 matches 7 bases. The junction had 8 bases not matched to a gene; V was cut back by 11 bases and J by 4 bases. This CDR3 has 13 residues. CDR3 DNA: TGTGCCGGGTCCCCAGGGGGGGGAAACACCATATATTTT. It encodes CAGSPGGGNTIYF.

The V and J genes are TRBV30 and TRBJ2-5; D is uncertain. The CDR3 totals 13 residues. V lost 2 bases to trimming and J lost 1 base, with 8 bases between them. Looked up from germline, CDR1 is GTSNPN and CDR2 is SVGIG (reference sequence). The CDR3 here is CAWSSQAQETQYF. For the CDR3, the DNA is TGTGCCTGGAGTAGCCAGGCCCAAGAGACCCAGTACTTC. The full variable domain, rest sourced from reference TRBV30 and TRBJ2-5, is SQTIHQWPATLVQPVGSPLSLECTVEGTSNPNLYWYRQAAGRGLQLLFYSVGIGQISSEVPQNLSASRPQDRQFILSSKKLLLSDSGFYLCAWSSQAQETQYFGPGTRLLVL.

The V call is TRBV2, the J call TRBJ2-2, with no clear D. Trimming removed 10 bases from V and 6 bases from J, with 12 bases in between. CDR3 length equals 12 residues. Germline V CDR1 and CDR2: SNHLY, FYNNEI. The CDR3 DNA sequence: TGTGCCACGCCGCGAGGTCCCGGGGAGCTGTTTTTT. Its protein product is CATPRGPGELFF.

This chain joins TRBV5-1 and TRBJ2-5; D unclear. CDR1 is SGHRS, CDR2 YFSETQ, per germline. This CDR3 has 13 residues. Trimming cost V 0 bases and J 2 bases, with 5 bases left between them. Here the CDR3 DNA reads TGCGCCAGCAGCTTGGGGCCACAAGAGACCCAGTACTTC. This codes for CASSLGPQETQYF. The whole variable domain, filled in from reference TRBV5-1 and TRBJ2-5, reads KAGVTQTPRYLIKTRGQQVTLSCSPISGHRSVSWYQQTPGQGLQFLFEYFSETQRNKGNFPGRFSGRQFSNSRSEMNVSTLELGDSALYLCASSLGPQETQYFGPGTRLLVL.